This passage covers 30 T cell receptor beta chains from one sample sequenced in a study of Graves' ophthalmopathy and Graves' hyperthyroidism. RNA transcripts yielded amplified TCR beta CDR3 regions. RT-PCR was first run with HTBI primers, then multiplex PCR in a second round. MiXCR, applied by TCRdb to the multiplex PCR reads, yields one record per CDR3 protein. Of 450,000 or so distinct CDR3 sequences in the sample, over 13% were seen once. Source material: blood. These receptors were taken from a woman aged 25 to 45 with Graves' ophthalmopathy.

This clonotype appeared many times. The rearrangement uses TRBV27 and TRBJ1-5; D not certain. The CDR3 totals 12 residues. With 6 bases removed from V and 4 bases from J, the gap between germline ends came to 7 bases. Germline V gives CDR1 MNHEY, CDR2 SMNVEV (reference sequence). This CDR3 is CASSRPNQPQHF. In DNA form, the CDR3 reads TGTGCCAGCAGCCGACCAAATCAGCCCCAGCATTTT.

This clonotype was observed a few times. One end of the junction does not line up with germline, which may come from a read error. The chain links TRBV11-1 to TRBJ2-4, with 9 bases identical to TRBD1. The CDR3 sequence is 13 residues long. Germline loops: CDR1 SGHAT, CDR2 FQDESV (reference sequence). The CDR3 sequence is CASRGQGLNIKYF. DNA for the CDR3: TGTGCCAGCAGAGGACAGGGGTTAAACATTAAGTACTTC.

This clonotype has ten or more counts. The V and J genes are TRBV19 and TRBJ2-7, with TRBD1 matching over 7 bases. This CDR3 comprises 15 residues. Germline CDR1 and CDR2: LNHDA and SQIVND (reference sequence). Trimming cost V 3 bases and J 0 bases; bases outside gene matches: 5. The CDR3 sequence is CASSIGTASSYEQYF. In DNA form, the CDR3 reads TGTGCCAGTAGTATCGGGACAGCGAGCTCCTACGAGCAGTACTTC. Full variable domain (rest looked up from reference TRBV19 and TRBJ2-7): DGGITQSPKYLFRKEGQNVTLSCEQNLNHDAMYWYRQDPGQGLRLIYYSQIVNDFQKGDIAEGYSVSREKKESFPLTVTSAQKNPTAFYLCASSIGTASSYEQYFGPGTRLTVT.

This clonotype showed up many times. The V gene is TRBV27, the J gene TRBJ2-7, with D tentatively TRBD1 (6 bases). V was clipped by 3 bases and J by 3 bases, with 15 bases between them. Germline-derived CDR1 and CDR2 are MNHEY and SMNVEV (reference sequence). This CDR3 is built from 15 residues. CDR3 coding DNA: TGTGCCAGCAGTTTCCGGACAGTTGGAGTCTACGAGCAGTACTTC. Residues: CASSFRTVGVYEQYF.

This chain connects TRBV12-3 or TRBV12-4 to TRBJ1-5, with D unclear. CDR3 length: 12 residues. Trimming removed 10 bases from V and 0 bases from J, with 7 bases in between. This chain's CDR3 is CATATSNQPQHF. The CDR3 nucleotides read TGTGCCACCGCAACTAGCAATCAGCCCCAGCATTTT.

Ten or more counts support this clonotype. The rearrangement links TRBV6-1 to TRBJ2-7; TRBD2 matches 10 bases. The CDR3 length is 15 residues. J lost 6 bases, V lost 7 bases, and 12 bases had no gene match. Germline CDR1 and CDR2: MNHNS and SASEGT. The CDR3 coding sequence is TGTGCCAGCAAAGCCCCTAGCGGGAGTTTGAGCGAGCAGTACTTC. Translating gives CASKAPSGSLSEQYF.

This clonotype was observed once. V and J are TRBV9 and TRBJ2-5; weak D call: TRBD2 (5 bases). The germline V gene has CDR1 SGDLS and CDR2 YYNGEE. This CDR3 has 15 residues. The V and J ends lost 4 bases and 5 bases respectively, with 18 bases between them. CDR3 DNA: TGTGCCAGCAGCTCCAACTCCGACCAGCGGGAGACCCAGTACTTC. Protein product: CASSSNSDQRETQYF.

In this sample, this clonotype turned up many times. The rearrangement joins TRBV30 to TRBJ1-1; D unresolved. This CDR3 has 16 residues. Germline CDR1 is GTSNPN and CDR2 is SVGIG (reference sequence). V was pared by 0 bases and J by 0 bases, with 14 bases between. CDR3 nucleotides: TGTGCCTGGAGTGTCGAACTGACCCGTATGAACACTGAAGCTTTCTTT. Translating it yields CAWSVELTRMNTEAFF.

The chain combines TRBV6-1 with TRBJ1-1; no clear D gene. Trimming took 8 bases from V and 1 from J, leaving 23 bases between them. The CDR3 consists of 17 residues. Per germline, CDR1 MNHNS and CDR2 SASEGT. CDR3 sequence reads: CASAWALPGARNTEAFF. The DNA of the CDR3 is TGTGCCAGCGCCTGGGCCTTGCCGGGAGCCAGGAACACTGAAGCTTTCTTT.

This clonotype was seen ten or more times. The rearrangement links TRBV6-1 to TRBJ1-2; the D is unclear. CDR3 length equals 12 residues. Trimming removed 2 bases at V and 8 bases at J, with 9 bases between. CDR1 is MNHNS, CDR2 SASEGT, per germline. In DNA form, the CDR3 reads TGTGCCAGCAGTGAACCCGACGCGGGCTACACCTTC. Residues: CASSEPDAGYTF.

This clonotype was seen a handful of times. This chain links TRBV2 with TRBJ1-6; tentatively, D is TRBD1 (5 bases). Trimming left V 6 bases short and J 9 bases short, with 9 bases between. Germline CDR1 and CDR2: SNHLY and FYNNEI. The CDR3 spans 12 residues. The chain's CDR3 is CASRRDGSPLHF. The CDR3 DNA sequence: TGTGCCAGCAGGAGGGACGGTTCACCCCTCCACTTT.

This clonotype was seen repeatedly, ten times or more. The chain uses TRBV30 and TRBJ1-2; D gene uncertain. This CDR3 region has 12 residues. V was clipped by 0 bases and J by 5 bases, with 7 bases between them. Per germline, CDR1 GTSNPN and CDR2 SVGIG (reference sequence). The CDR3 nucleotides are TGTGCCTGGAGTGTAGCTCGGTATGGCTACACCTTC. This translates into CAWSVARYGYTF.

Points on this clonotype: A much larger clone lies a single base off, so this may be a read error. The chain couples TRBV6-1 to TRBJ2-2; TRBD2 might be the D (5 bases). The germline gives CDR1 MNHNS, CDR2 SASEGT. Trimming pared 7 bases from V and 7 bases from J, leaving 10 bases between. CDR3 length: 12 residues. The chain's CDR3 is CASKGDVGELFF. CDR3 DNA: TGTGCCAGCAAGGGAGACGTCGGGGAGCTGTTTTTT.

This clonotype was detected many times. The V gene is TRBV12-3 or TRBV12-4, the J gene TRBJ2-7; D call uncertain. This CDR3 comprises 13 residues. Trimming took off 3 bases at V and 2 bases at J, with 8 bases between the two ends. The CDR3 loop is CASSFGPTYEQYF. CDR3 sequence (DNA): TGTGCCAGCAGTTTTGGACCGACCTACGAGCAGTACTTC.

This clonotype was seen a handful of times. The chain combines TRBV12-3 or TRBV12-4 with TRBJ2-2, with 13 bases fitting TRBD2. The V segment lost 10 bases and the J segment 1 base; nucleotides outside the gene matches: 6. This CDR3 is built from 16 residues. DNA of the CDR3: TGTGCCAACGGGGGACTAGCGGGACAGAACACCGGGGAGCTGTTTTTT. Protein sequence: CANGGLAGQNTGELFF.

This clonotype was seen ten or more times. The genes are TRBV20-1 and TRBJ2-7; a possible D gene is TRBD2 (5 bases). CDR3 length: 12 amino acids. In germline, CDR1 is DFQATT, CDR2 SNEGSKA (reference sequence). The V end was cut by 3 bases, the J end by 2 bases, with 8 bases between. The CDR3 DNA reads TGCAGTGCTAGCGGGGTTGCCTACGAGCAGTACTTC. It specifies CSASGVAYEQYF.

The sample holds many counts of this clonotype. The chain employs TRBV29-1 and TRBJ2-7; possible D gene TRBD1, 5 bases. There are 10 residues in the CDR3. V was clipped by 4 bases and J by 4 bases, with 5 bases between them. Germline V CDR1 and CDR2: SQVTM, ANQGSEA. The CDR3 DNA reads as TGCAGCGTTGGACAGTACGAGCAGTACTTC. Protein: CSVGQYEQYF.

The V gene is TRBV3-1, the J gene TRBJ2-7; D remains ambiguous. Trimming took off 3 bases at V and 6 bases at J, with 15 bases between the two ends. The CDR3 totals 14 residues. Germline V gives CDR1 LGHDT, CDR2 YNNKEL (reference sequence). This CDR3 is CASSQATPTGEQYF. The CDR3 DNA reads TGTGCCAGCAGCCAGGCTACCCCTACGGGCGAGCAGTACTTC.

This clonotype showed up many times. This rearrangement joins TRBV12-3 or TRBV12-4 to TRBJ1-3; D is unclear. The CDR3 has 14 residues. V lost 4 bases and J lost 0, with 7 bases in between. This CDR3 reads CASSSQNSGNTIYF. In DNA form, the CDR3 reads TGTGCCAGCAGTTCCCAGAACTCTGGAAACACCATATATTTT.

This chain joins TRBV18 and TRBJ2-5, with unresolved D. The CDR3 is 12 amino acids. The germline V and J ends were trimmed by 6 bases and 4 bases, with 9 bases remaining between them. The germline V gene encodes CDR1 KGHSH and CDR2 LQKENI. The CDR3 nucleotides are TGTGCCAGCTCGTCAAGGTCAGAGACCCAGTACTTC. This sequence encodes CASSSRSETQYF. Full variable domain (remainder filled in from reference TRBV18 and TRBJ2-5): NAGVMQNPRHLVRRRGQEARLRCSPMKGHSHVYWYRQLPEEGLKFMVYLQKENIIDESGMPKERFSAEFPKEGPSILRIQQVVRGDSAAYFCASSSRSETQYFGPGTRLLVL.

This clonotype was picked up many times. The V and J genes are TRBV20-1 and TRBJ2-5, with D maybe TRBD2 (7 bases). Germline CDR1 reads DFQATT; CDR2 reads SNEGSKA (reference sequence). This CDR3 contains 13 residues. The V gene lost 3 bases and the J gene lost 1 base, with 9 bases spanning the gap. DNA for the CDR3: TGCAGTGCTAGGGGGGGGCTCCAAGAGACCCAGTACTTC. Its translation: CSARGGLQETQYF.

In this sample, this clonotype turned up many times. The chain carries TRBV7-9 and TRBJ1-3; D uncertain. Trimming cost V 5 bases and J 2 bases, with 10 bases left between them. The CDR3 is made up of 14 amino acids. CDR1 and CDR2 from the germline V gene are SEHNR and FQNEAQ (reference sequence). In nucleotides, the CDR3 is TGTGCCAGCAGCCCAAAGAGAGCTGGAAACACCATATATTTT. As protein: CASSPKRAGNTIYF.

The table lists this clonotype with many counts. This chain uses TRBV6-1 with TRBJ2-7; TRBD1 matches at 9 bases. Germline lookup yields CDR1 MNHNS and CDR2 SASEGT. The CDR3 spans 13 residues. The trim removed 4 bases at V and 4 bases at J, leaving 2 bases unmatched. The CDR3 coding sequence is TGTGCCAGCAGTGTACAGGGGGCGTACGAGCAGTACTTC. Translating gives CASSVQGAYEQYF.

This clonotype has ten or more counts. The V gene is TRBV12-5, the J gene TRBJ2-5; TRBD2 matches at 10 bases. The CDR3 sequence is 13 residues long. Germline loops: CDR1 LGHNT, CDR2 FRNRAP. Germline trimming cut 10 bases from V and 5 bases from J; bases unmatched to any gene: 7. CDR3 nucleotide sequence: TGTGCTACGGGGCTAGCGGGGGTGGAGACCCAGTACTTC. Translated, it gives CATGLAGVETQYF.

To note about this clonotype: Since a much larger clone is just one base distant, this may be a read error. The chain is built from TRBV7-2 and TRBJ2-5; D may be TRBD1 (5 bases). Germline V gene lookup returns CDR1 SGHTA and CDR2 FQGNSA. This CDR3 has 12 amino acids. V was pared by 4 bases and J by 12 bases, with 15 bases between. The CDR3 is CASSYTGEPEYF. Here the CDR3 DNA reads TGTGCCAGCAGCTATACAGGAGAACCCGAGTACTTC.

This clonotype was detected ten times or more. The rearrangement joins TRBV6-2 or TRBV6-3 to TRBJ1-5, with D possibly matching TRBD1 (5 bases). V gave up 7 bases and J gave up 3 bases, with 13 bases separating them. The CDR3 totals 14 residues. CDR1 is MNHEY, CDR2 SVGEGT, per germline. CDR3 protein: CASTFRDHNQPQHF. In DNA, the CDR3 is TGTGCCAGCACCTTCCGGGACCACAATCAGCCCCAGCATTTT.

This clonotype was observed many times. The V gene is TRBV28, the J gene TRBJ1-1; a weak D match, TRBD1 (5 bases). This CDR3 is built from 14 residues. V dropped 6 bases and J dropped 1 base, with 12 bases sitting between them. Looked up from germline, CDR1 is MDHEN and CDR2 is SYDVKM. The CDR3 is CASRRQTTNTEAFF. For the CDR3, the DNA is TGTGCCAGCAGAAGACAGACGACGAACACTGAAGCTTTCTTT. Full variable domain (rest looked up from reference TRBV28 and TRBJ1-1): DVKVTQSSRYLVKRTGEKVFLECVQDMDHENMFWYRQDPGLGLRLIYFSYDVKMKEKGDIPEGYSVSREKKERFSLILESASTNQTSMYLCASRRQTTNTEAFFGQGTRLTVV.

CDR3: CASSYIWGNYGYTF. The CDR3 bases are TGTGCCAGCAGTTACATTTGGGGAAACTATGGCTACACCTTC. The rearrangement joins TRBV6-5 to TRBJ1-2; D call uncertain. Germline V gene data show CDR1 as MNHEY and CDR2 as SVGAGI. This CDR3 has 14 amino acids. V shed 2 bases and J shed 2 bases, with 9 bases lying between them.

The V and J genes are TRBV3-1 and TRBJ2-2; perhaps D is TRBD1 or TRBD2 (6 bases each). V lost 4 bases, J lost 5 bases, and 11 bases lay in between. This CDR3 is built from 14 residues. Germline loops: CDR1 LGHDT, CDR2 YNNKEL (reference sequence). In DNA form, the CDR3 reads TGTGCCAGCAGCCGGGGGGCGCGAACCGGGGAGCTGTTTTTT. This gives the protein CASSRGARTGELFF.

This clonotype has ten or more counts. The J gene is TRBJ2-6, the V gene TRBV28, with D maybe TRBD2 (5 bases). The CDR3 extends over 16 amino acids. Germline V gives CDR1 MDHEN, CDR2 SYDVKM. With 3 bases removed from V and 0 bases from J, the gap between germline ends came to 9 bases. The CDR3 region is CASSLSEVSGANVLTF. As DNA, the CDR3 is TGTGCCAGCAGTTTGTCGGAGGTCTCTGGGGCCAACGTCCTGACTTTC.